This T cell receptor (beta chain) was found in a study of early T cells in non-severe SARS-CoV-2 infection. The wider study: Bulk RNA taken from unsorted whole blood was sequenced, leaving chains unpaired. Study-level results: VDJdb-based annotation leaned toward anti-spike CD8 responses and missed private and CD4 specificities.

Concerning this clonotype: Its antigen remains unidentified.

Tagging with unique molecular identifiers was applied to individual cDNA molecules. TCRdb passed the 5' RACE reads through MiXCR, listing each CDR3 protein once. The table lists about 60,000 distinct CDR3 sequences, around 5.6% of them singletons. Trimming stripped 3 bases from V and 1 base from J, with 17 bases between. Germline-derived CDR1 and CDR2 are SGHDT and YYEEEE. The CDR3 loop spans 16 amino acids. Sequences were obtained from whole blood. The receptor's source is an adult who was a healthcare worker with PCR-confirmed SARS-CoV-2 infection or an uninfected control (not recorded which). This chain links TRBV5-6 with TRBJ2-7, with D possibly matching TRBD2 (6 bases). CDR3 amino acids: CASSSRGDWGSYEQYF. CDR3 DNA sequence: TGTGCCAGCAGCTCCCGAGGGGACTGGGGATCCTACGAGCAGTACTTC.